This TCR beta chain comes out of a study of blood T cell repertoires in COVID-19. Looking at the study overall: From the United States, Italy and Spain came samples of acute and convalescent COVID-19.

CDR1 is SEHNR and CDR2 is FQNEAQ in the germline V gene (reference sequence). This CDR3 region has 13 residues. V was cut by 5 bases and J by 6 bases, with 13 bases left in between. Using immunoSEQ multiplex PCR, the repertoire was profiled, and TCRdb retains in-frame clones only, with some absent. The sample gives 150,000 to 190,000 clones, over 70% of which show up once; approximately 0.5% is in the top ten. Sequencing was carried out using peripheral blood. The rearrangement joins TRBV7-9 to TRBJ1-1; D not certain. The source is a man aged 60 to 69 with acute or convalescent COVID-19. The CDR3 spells CASSPHGDSEAFF. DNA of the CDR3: TGTGCCAGCAGCCCGCACGGTGACTCTGAAGCTTTCTTT. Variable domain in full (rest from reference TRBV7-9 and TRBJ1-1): DTGVSQNPRHKITKRGQNVTFRCDPISEHNRLYWYRQTLGQGPEFLTYFQNEAQLEKSRLLSDRFSAERPKGSFSTLEIQRTEQGDSAMYLCASSPHGDSEAFFGQGTRLTVV.